The source of this T cell receptor beta chain is a study of STAT5B mutations in CD4+ large granular lymphocyte leukemia. Germline V gene data show CDR1 as MNHEY and CDR2 as SMNVEV (reference sequence). The CDR3 totals 14 residues. Trimming removed 8 bases from V and 11 bases from J, with 19 bases in between. This clone was seen a handful of times. Libraries were prepared by immunoSEQ multiplex PCR; TCRdb keeps only in-frame clonotypes and omits some of them. The sample includes fewer than 35,000 clones, about 71% seen only once; the top ten take roughly 0.44%. The V gene is TRBV27, the J gene TRBJ1-6; TRBD1 is a possible D gene (6 bases). This sequence originates from a human donor in good health. The sample taken for sequencing was CD4+ T cells from blood buffy coats. CDR3 protein: CASRPTGFAAPLHF. In nucleotides, the CDR3 is TGTGCCAGCCGACCGACAGGCTTCGCGGCACCCCTCCACTTT.